This T cell receptor beta chain was recovered during a study of blood T cell repertoires in COVID-19. The CDR3 runs 13 residues. CDR1 is KGHSH and CDR2 is LQKENI in the germline V gene. Trimming left V 3 bases short and J 2 bases short, with 8 bases between. Clones were sequenced by immunoSEQ multiplex PCR, and TCRdb holds only the in-frame ones, with some missing. The table includes about 16,000 clones, approximately 88% detected once. Specimen: peripheral blood. The sequence derives from a human donor in a cohort sampled during active COVID-19. This chain links TRBV18 with TRBJ2-7; D is uncertain. The CDR3 loop reads CASSPAPTYEQYF. The CDR3 bases are TGTGCCAGCTCACCGGCCCCAACCTACGAGCAGTACTTC.